The rows below give T cell receptor beta chains drawn from one sample of a study of T cell responses to AZD1222 COVID-19 vaccine. Sequenced by immunoSEQ multiplex PCR; TCRdb stores in-frame clones only, minus some. The table records 85,000 to 130,000 clones, approximately 86% of them present only once. The specimen was peripheral blood, collected 28 days after the second dose of the MenACWY control vaccine. These receptors were collected from an adult who received the MenACWY meningococcal vaccine as a control. Each CDR3 is given with its conserved first and last residue. A D gene is named only where the DNA matches it firmly. For some rows the clone size is stated as once, few or many, or as a class when expanded; others skip it.

v_call	j_call	d_call	clone_size	cdr3_nt	cdr3_aa
TRBV6-5	TRBJ2-7	.	.	TGTGCCAGCAGTTTTGCACGCCCACCAGGGGACCACGAGCAGTACTTC	CASSFARPPGDHEQYF
TRBV7-2	TRBJ2-3	TRBD2	.	TGTGCCAGCACCCCGGGGGGTCTAGCGGGGGTCACAGATACGCAGTATTTT	CASTPGGLAGVTDTQYF
TRBV28	TRBJ2-3	TRBD2	.	TGTGCCAGCAGTTTAATTATATCGGGGAGGGTAACGCAGTATTTT	CASSLIISGRVTQYF
TRBV6-1	TRBJ2-3	TRBD2	.	TGTGCCAGCAGTGAAACTGGGAGCGGGGGGAGACGAGATACGCAGTATTTT	CASSETGSGGRRDTQYF
TRBV3-1/TRBV3-2	TRBJ1-2	TRBD1	.	TGTGCCAGCAGCCAAGATCCCAGGGGGGGCGGCTACACCTTC	CASSQDPRGGGYTF
TRBV10-3	TRBJ2-5	.	.	TGTGCCATTTCGGGGAAACGAGAGACCCAGTACTTC	CAISGKRETQYF
TRBV28	TRBJ1-2	TRBD1	.	TGTGCCAGCAGGCGGGACAGCTATGGCTACACCTTC	CASRRDSYGYTF
TRBV5-1	TRBJ1-6	TRBD1	.	TGCGCCAGCACCGAGGGGACAGGGTTGTCACCCCTCCACTTT	CASTEGTGLSPLHF
TRBV24-1	TRBJ2-1	TRBD2	.	TGTGCCACCAGTGATGAGGCGGGGGGGCTAGACAATGAGCAGTTCTTC	CATSDEAGGLDNEQFF
TRBV7-2	TRBJ1-2	.	.	TGTGCCAGCAGCGATAAGGGGAACTATGGCTACACCTTC	CASSDKGNYGYTF
TRBV6-5	TRBJ1-1	.	.	TGTGCCAGCAGTCGGACACGAGGGAACACTGAAGCTTTCTTT	CASSRTRGNTEAFF
TRBV16	TRBJ2-3	TRBD2	.	TGTGCCAGCAGCGCGGCTAGCGGTGGAGATACGCAGTATTTT	CASSAASGGDTQYF
TRBV6-5	TRBJ1-6	.	.	TGTGCCAGCAGTAAATACAGGAATTCACCCCTCCACTTT	CASSKYRNSPLHF
TRBV25-1	TRBJ2-1	TRBD1	once	TGTGCCAGCAGTGAATTGGGGACAGCTAACAATGAGCAGTTCTTC	CASSELGTANNEQFF
TRBV10-2	TRBJ2-1	TRBD1	once	TGCGCCAGCAGTGAGGGGACAGGGCCGTACAATGAGCAGTTCTTC	CASSEGTGPYNEQFF
TRBV2	TRBJ1-1	.	.	TGTGCCAGCAGTGACACGGACTCCTTTGAAGCTTTCTTT	CASSDTDSFEAFF
TRBV2	TRBJ2-3	.	.	TGTGCCAGTCGCGCGGGGATCACAGATACGCAGTATTTT	CASRAGITDTQYF